The 3 T cell receptor beta chains in this list originate from one sample, sequenced in a study of T cells in localized non-small cell lung cancer. TCRdb's table, derived via immunoSEQ multiplex PCR, lists solely in-frame clones and lacks some. The sample yields approximately 15,000 clones, 85% to 90% seen once. Material: peripheral blood mononuclear cells, obtained before any cancer treatment. The origin of the receptors is a woman aged 35 to 70 with stage III lung adenocarcinoma.

The rearrangement links TRBV7-9 to TRBJ1-1; TRBD1 agrees at 8 bases. The CDR3 covers 14 residues. Germline V gene lookup returns CDR1 SEHNR and CDR2 FQNEAQ (reference sequence). The V and J ends lost 6 bases and 1 base, in that order; junction bases with no gene match: 4. The CDR3 loop reads CASSKGTGNTEAFF. CDR3 DNA sequence: TGTGCCAGCAGTAAGGGGACAGGGAACACTGAAGCTTTCTTT.

The chain links TRBV13 to TRBJ1-5; no reliable D call. This CDR3 spans 14 amino acids. Trimming took 3 bases from V and 2 from J, leaving 8 bases between them. CDR1 is PRHDT, CDR2 FYEKMQ, per germline (reference sequence). This CDR3 reads CASSFGRGNQPQHF. In nucleotides, the CDR3 is TGTGCCAGCAGCTTTGGGAGGGGCAATCAGCCCCAGCATTTT.

This clone was counted between two and nine times. The V call is TRBV5-1, the J call TRBJ1-2; 7 nucleotides line up with TRBD1. In germline, CDR1 is SGHRS, CDR2 YFSETQ. V lost 4 bases, J lost 6 bases, and 9 bases stayed unmatched. This CDR3 spans 14 amino acids. CDR3: CASSGGGGGDGYTF. The CDR3 nucleotides are TGCGCCAGCAGCGGAGGGGGCGGAGGAGATGGCTACACCTTC. The complete variable domain, with remaining parts taken from reference TRBV5-1 and TRBJ1-2, reads KAGVTQTPRYLIKTRGQQVTLSCSPISGHRSVSWYQQTPGQGLQFLFEYFSETQRNKGNFPGRFSGRQFSNSRSEMNVSTLELGDSALYLCASSGGGGGDGYTFGSGTRLTVV.